The clone carrying this T cell receptor (beta chain) was counted at least ten times. This sample is part of a study of T cells in Graves' hyperthyroidism and ophthalmopathy. Overall study context: Peripheral blood specimens were obtained at initial diagnosis, prior to any treatment.

Using RNA transcripts as the source, TCR beta CDR3 regions were amplified. The HTBI primer set was used in a first-round RT-PCR of the TCR CDR3. TCRdb used MiXCR to reprocess the multiplex PCR reads, holding one entry per CDR3 protein. The top ten hold 3% to 4% of the sample, which has about 360,000 distinct CDR3 sequences, about 19% seen once. Patients were excluded for uncontrolled infection, other autoimmune disease, pregnancy or lactation. Trimming pared 2 bases from V and 5 bases from J, leaving 10 bases between. In germline, CDR1 is SGHRS, CDR2 YFSETQ. The CDR3 is 13 residues long. The chain employs TRBV5-1 and TRBJ2-5, with D uncertain. The source material was blood. This receptor was identified in a woman aged 18-29 years with Graves' hyperthyroidism. In nucleotides, the CDR3 is TGCGCCAGCAGCTTAGGCAATTTGGAGACCCAGTACTTC. The encoded protein is CASSLGNLETQYF.